Reported below is one T cell receptor beta chain. Its specificity is not known. The entry originates in a study of T cell responses to AZD1222 COVID-19 vaccine. Study-wide findings and caveats: Increased Spike-specific TCR breadth and depth were observed after two AZD1222 doses.

The CDR3 totals 16 residues. Germline V CDR1 and CDR2: SGHNT, YYREEE (reference sequence). The junction had 4 bases not matched to a gene; V was cut back by 4 bases and J by 0 bases. Measured with immunoSEQ multiplex PCR; TCRdb has only the in-frame clones, and not every one. The sample consists of 180,000 or so clones, roughly nine tenths of them appearing once. The sequenced sample was peripheral blood, obtained 28 days after the second AZD1222 dose. The chain is built from TRBV5-4 and TRBJ1-4, with 9 positions matching TRBD1. The sequence was collected from an adult who received the AZD1222 COVID-19 vaccine. The CDR3 protein is CASSKTGGSTNEKLFF. In DNA, the CDR3 is TGTGCCAGCAGCAAAACAGGGGGCTCAACTAATGAAAAACTGTTTTTT.